This T cell receptor (beta chain) was found in a study of shared clonotypes between healthy human individuals. Study-level background: A donor's plate count was three for CD4 naive and three for CD4 memory; CD8 naive had two and CD8 memory one. Study outcomes and limitations: Estimated richness was generally greater in naive than memory subsets. Naive CD4 clonotypes were shared across a few donors at 4% to 5%.

Germline loops: CDR1 MNHNS, CDR2 SASEGT. V trimming: 3 bases; J trimming: 7 bases; junction bases outside the gene matches: 14. This CDR3 has 17 residues. Concerning this clone: Its target is not known.

Several immunoSEQ plates held equal portions of the genomic DNA taken from each subset. Repertoires were generated with immunoSEQ multiplex PCR, while TCRdb's copy carries only in-frame clones and drops some. The table has millions of clones, approximately 92% seen once. The V gene is TRBV6-1, the J gene TRBJ2-7, with 11 bases fitting TRBD2. The source of this sequence is a man between 18 and 35 years old in good health. The sample taken for sequencing was naive CD4+ T cells sorted from blood. Subset: CD45RA+ positively selected. The CDR3 loop is CASSETSGTSFPTEQYF. The DNA for the CDR3 is TGTGCCAGCAGTGAGACTAGCGGGACGTCCTTCCCTACGGAGCAGTACTTC.